Listed below are T cell receptor beta chains from one sample, sequenced in a study of shared clonotypes between healthy human individuals. Using immunoSEQ multiplex PCR, the repertoire was profiled, and TCRdb retains in-frame clones only, with some absent. Of about 640,000 clones in the sample, roughly 78% were seen once. The sequenced sample consisted of memory CD4+ T cells sorted from blood. All receptors come from a woman between 25 and 40 years old in good health. The CDR3 runs from the conserved cysteine through the conserved F or W. The D gene is left open where the match is weak. Expanded clones get a size class; other rows say once, few or many, or leave the size out.

d_call	clone_size	v_call	j_call	cdr3_nt	cdr3_aa
TRBD1	NA	TRBV5-1	TRBJ1-5	TGCGCCAGCAGCTTGGTCTCACGACAGGGGTCTAGGGGCAATCAGCCCCAGCATTTT	CASSLVSRQGSRGNQPQHF
NA	NA	TRBV2	TRBJ2-2	TGTGCCAGCTCAAAGGAGCACCGAGCCGGGGAGCTGTTTTTT	CASSKEHRAGELFF
NA	NA	TRBV6-4	TRBJ1-1	TGTGCCAGCAGTGTCGCTATGAACACTGAAGCTTTCTTT	CASSVAMNTEAFF
TRBD2	NA	TRBV5-1	TRBJ2-5	TGCGCCAGCACGACGGGGGGACCCGCGGAGACCCAGTACTTC	CASTTGGPAETQYF
NA	NA	TRBV18	TRBJ2-7	TGTGCCAGCTCACCACTCCCCCCAGGAAAAGGTCCCTACGAGCAGTACTTC	CASSPLPPGKGPYEQYF
NA	NA	TRBV6-6	TRBJ2-2	TGTGCCAGCAGTGTCCCGACAGCGAACACCGGGGAGCTGTTTTTT	CASSVPTANTGELFF
NA	NA	TRBV6-6	TRBJ2-1	TGTGCCAGCAGTCTCGAGCCTACTCCGCCCAATGAGCAGTTCTTC	CASSLEPTPPNEQFF
NA	few	TRBV27	TRBJ2-1	TGTGCCAGCAGTTTATCCCGGGACTCCGCCAAGTTCTTC	CASSLSRDSAKFF
NA	NA	TRBV5-6	TRBJ1-2	TGTGCCAGCAGATCATCAGGGCGCTCCGGCTATGGCTACACCTTC	CASRSSGRSGYGYTF
TRBD1	NA	TRBV7-9	TRBJ1-2	TGTGCCAGCGGAGCGGGACAGGGGTACTATGGCTACACCTTC	CASGAGQGYYGYTF
NA	NA	TRBV10-1	TRBJ1-5	TGCGCCAGTGAGCTTTTAGGCCTATGCCTGGGCAATCAGCCCCAGCATTTT	CASELLGLCLGNQPQHF
NA	NA	TRBV28	TRBJ1-2	TGTGCCAGCAGTTCCCCCGGGGCCCATAACTATGGCTACACCTTC	CASSSPGAHNYGYTF
TRBD2	NA	TRBV29-1	TRBJ2-1	TGCAGCGACACTAGCGGTCCTGGCTCGGAGCAGTTCTTC	CSDTSGPGSEQFF
NA	NA	TRBV18	TRBJ1-5	TGTGCCAGCTCACGGGGACCGCGGGAGCCCCAGCATTTT	CASSRGPREPQHF
NA	NA	TRBV19	TRBJ1-5	TGTGCCAGTAGTACGCAGGGTTTTCGCAATCAGCCCCAGCATTTT	CASSTQGFRNQPQHF
NA	NA	TRBV28	TRBJ1-5	TGTGCCAGCAGTATACAGCAATTCTCCAATCAGCCCCAGCATTTT	CASSIQQFSNQPQHF
TRBD2	NA	TRBV19	TRBJ2-2	TGTGCCAGTAGACGGGAGGGCCCTGGGACCGGGGAGCTGTTTTTT	CASRREGPGTGELFF
TRBD1	NA	TRBV18	TRBJ2-7	TGTGCCAGCTCACCACGACAGGGTGGCTCCTACGAGCAGTACTTC	CASSPRQGGSYEQYF
NA	once	TRBV15	TRBJ2-3	TGTGCCACACGAACCTCGGCAGGGAGCACAGATACGCAGTATTTT	CATRTSAGSTDTQYF
TRBD2	once	TRBV30	TRBJ2-1	TGTGCCTGGAGTGTACTACTAGCGGGAGGGCCTCGGCGGAATGAGCAGTTCTTC	CAWSVLLAGGPRRNEQFF
TRBD2	NA	TRBV15	TRBJ2-1	TGTGCCACCAGCTATAGCGGGAGAGTTGGTAATGAGCAGTTCTTC	CATSYSGRVGNEQFF
NA	NA	TRBV7-6	TRBJ2-7	TGTGCCAGCAGCTCCGGGGGAGGGGGCAATTACGAGCAGTACTTC	CASSSGGGGNYEQYF
NA	NA	TRBV7-2	TRBJ2-2	TGTGCCAGCAGCCAAACCGGGGGCTATAACCTCGGGGAGCTGTTTTTT	CASSQTGGYNLGELFF
NA	NA	TRBV7-3	TRBJ2-1	TGTGCCAGCAGCCAAAGGAGAAGCTCCTACAATGAGCAGTTCTTC	CASSQRRSSYNEQFF
NA	few	TRBV30	TRBJ1-5	TGTGCCTGGGGCCGGCCCAGGCAGCCCCAGCATTTT	CAWGRPRQPQHF
NA	NA	TRBV15	TRBJ1-1	TGTGCCACCAGCGTGAGCTCGGTGCGGCCAGCTTTCTTT	CATSVSSVRPAFF
TRBD2	NA	TRBV10-3	TRBJ2-2	TGTGCCATCAGTGGAGCGGGGGTAACCGGGGAGCTGTTTTTT	CAISGAGVTGELFF
NA	NA	TRBV7-2	TRBJ2-4	TGTGCCAGCAGCTTAGAGGACAGACAGGTCGACATTCAGTACTTC	CASSLEDRQVDIQYF
NA	few	TRBV6-6	TRBJ2-5	TGTGCCAGCAGTTACCCAGAACAAGAGACCCAGTACTTC	CASSYPEQETQYF
NA	few	TRBV4-1	TRBJ2-1	TGCGCCAGCAGCCAAGGGACTATCATTTCTCGGGAGCAGTTCTTC	CASSQGTIISREQFF
TRBD1	NA	TRBV18	TRBJ1-1	TGTGCCAGCTCACCCCGACAGGGGTATACGGGCACTGAAGCTTTCTTT	CASSPRQGYTGTEAFF
TRBD1	NA	TRBV27	TRBJ1-2	TGTGCCAGCAGTTTATCGGGGACAGTGGAAGAGTATGGCTACACCTTC	CASSLSGTVEEYGYTF
TRBD1	NA	TRBV18	TRBJ2-7	TGTGCCAGCTCACCACTTCGGGACAGCACCTACGAGCAGTACTTC	CASSPLRDSTYEQYF
TRBD2	NA	TRBV2	TRBJ2-1	TGTGCCAGCACCACGACTAGCGGGTCCTACAATGAGCAGTTCTTC	CASTTTSGSYNEQFF
NA	NA	TRBV28	TRBJ2-7	TGTGCCAGCAGTTTATATCGGGGGGCAGCCTACGAGCAGTACTTC	CASSLYRGAAYEQYF
TRBD2	NA	TRBV2	TRBJ2-3	TGTGCCAGCAGTGAAAGGGGAGGGGCGGGGGATACGCAGTATTTT	CASSERGGAGDTQYF
NA	NA	TRBV20-1	TRBJ1-2	TGCAGTGGGGAGTACCTCTATGGCTACACCTTC	CSGEYLYGYTF
TRBD1	NA	TRBV10-2	TRBJ2-2	TGCGCCAGCAGGACAGGGCGCACCGGGGAGCTGTTTTTT	CASRTGRTGELFF
NA	once	TRBV29-1	TRBJ2-2	TGCAGCGTTGAAGCCGGGACACACACCGGGGAGCTGTTTTTT	CSVEAGTHTGELFF
NA	NA	TRBV14	TRBJ1-1	TGTGCCAGCAGTCCCCGACGGGATCACATGAACACTGAAGCTTTCTTT	CASSPRRDHMNTEAFF
NA	NA	TRBV7-7	TRBJ1-2	TGTGCCAGCAGCCGAGACGAGTTCGGATCTAACTATGGCTACACCTTC	CASSRDEFGSNYGYTF
TRBD2	NA	TRBV19	TRBJ2-1	TGTGCCAGTAGGTCACTAGCGAGCTCCTACAATGAGCAGTTCTTC	CASRSLASSYNEQFF
NA	NA	TRBV2	TRBJ2-5	TGTGCCAGCAGTGTATTAAGACAGAAAGAGACCCAGTACTTC	CASSVLRQKETQYF
TRBD1	NA	TRBV28	TRBJ1-3	TGTGCCAGCAACAGGGGAGGAAACACCATATATTTT	CASNRGGNTIYF
NA	NA	TRBV7-3	TRBJ2-1	TGTGCCAGCAGCCCCTTTCAAGGGAATGAGCAGTTCTTC	CASSPFQGNEQFF
TRBD1	NA	TRBV19	TRBJ2-7	TGTGCCAGTAGTGACCGGGACAGGGTAACCTACGAGCAGTACTTC	CASSDRDRVTYEQYF
TRBD2	NA	TRBV27	TRBJ2-7	TGTGCCAGCAATGGGAGGGCCTCCTACGAGCAGTACTTC	CASNGRASYEQYF
NA	NA	TRBV7-8	TRBJ2-3	TGTGCCAGCAGCTCTCGTTTGTACCACACAGATACGCAGTATTTT	CASSSRLYHTDTQYF
TRBD1	NA	TRBV5-1	TRBJ2-5	TGCGCCAGCAGCTTGGCCGGGACAGGGAGGGAGACCCAGTACTTC	CASSLAGTGRETQYF